Below are 27 T cell receptor beta chains sequenced from a single sample in a study of T cell responses to AZD1222 COVID-19 vaccine. Repertoires were generated with immunoSEQ multiplex PCR, while TCRdb's copy carries only in-frame clones and drops some. The data contain over 85,000 clones, less than 95% of them singletons. The starting material was peripheral blood, obtained on day 0 of AZD1222 vaccination. The receptors were sampled from an adult in good health.

This sequence joins TRBV12-3 or TRBV12-4 and TRBJ2-7, with no clear D. The V gene lost 6 bases and the J gene lost 1 base, with 7 bases spanning the gap. This CDR3 contains 12 residues. The CDR3 here is CASRGASYEQYF. For the CDR3, the DNA is TGTGCCAGCAGAGGCGCGTCCTACGAGCAGTACTTC.

The count of this clone is one. V gene TRBV7-3 combines with J gene TRBJ2-6; D possibly corresponds to TRBD1 (5 bases). Germline lookup yields CDR1 SGHTA and CDR2 FQGTGA. This CDR3 comprises 17 residues. V lost 1 base and J lost 0, with 10 bases in between. The CDR3 region is CASSLRQLDSGANVLTF. CDR3 sequence (DNA): TGTGCCAGCAGCTTAAGACAGCTCGACTCTGGGGCCAACGTCCTGACTTTC.

The chain couples TRBV7-9 to TRBJ1-3; D is unclear. In germline, CDR1 is SEHNR, CDR2 FQNEAQ (reference sequence). The CDR3 loop spans 15 amino acids. V was shortened by 4 bases and J by 2 bases, with 12 bases between the two germline ends. CDR3 nucleotides: TGTGCCAGCAGCTCCGACACCTCGACTGGAAACACCATATATTTT. Translation gives CASSSDTSTGNTIYF. The full variable domain, its missing parts supplied by reference TRBV7-9 and TRBJ1-3, is DTGVSQNPRHKITKRGQNVTFRCDPISEHNRLYWYRQTLGQGPEFLTYFQNEAQLEKSRLLSDRFSAERPKGSFSTLEIQRTEQGDSAMYLCASSSDTSTGNTIYFGEGSWLTVV.

J is TRBJ1-2 and V is TRBV30; possibly TRBD1 for D (5 bases). Germline V gives CDR1 GTSNPN, CDR2 SVGIG (reference sequence). V was cut by 3 bases and J by 7 bases, with 12 bases left in between. This CDR3 has 12 residues. The CDR3 coding sequence is TGTGCCTGGAGCCGTGGGACCTTTGGCTACACCTTC. As protein: CAWSRGTFGYTF.

This clone has just one count. The V call is TRBV28, the J call TRBJ1-6, with D possibly being TRBD1 (6 bases). Germline V gene data show CDR1 as MDHEN and CDR2 as SYDVKM. Trimming left V 4 bases short and J 6 bases short, with 10 bases between. The CDR3 spans 14 residues. The CDR3 DNA follows: TGTGCCAGCAGTTCCCCAGGGGCTAATTCACCCCTCCACTTT. This codes for CASSSPGANSPLHF.

The chain combines TRBV7-8 with TRBJ1-3; D possibly corresponds to TRBD1 (6 bases). The CDR3 is 15 residues long. The V end lost 7 bases, the J end lost 1 base, and 14 bases lay between the germline ends. CDR1 and CDR2 from the germline V gene are SGHVS and FQNEAQ. CDR3 in DNA: TGTGCCAGCACCCCCTGGGGGGCATCTGGAAACACCATATATTTT. Its protein is CASTPWGASGNTIYF.

This clone has only a few counts. Here the CDR3 DNA reads TGTGCCAGCAGCATAGCCGGGACAGGGAAAGGCAATGAGCAGTTCTTC. Translated, it gives CASSIAGTGKGNEQFF. V gene TRBV5-5 combines with J gene TRBJ2-1, with 9 bases matching TRBD1. The CDR3 covers 16 residues. Germline CDR1 is SGHKS and CDR2 is YYEKEE (reference sequence). Trimming cost V 4 bases and J 6 bases; bases outside gene matches: 11.

The chain links TRBV28 to TRBJ1-3; D uncertain. This CDR3 contains 13 residues. From germline, CDR1 is MDHEN and CDR2 SYDVKM. V lost 2 bases to trimming and J lost 4 bases, with 6 bases between them. CDR3: CASSLGYGNTIYF. The CDR3 region has the DNA TGTGCCAGCAGTTTAGGGTACGGAAACACCATATATTTT. The variable domain in full, completed from reference TRBV28 and TRBJ1-3, reads DVKVTQSSRYLVKRTGEKVFLECVQDMDHENMFWYRQDPGLGLRLIYFSYDVKMKEKGDIPEGYSVSREKKERFSLILESASTNQTSMYLCASSLGYGNTIYFGEGSWLTVV.

This chain links TRBV6-5 with TRBJ2-6, with D unresolved. The CDR3 has 15 residues. With 5 bases removed from V and 2 bases from J, the gap between germline ends came to 10 bases. Per the germline V gene, CDR1 is MNHEY and CDR2 is SVGAGI. The CDR3 DNA is TGTGCCAGCAGTCTGTCGCGGCCTGGGGCCAACGTCCTGACTTTC. Its protein product is CASSLSRPGANVLTF.

This clone has a single count. This chain connects TRBV4-1 to TRBJ1-1; D is unclear. There are 13 residues in the CDR3. V was clipped by 1 base and J by 1 base, with 4 bases between them. The germline V gene has CDR1 MGHRA and CDR2 YSYEKL. This CDR3 reads CASSQVENTEAFF. In DNA form, the CDR3 reads TGCGCCAGCAGCCAAGTCGAGAACACTGAAGCTTTCTTT.

This sequence joins TRBV18 and TRBJ1-6; 7 bases agree with TRBD1. V shed 6 bases, J shed 9 bases, and the junction held 8 bases outside the gene matches. The germline V gene encodes CDR1 KGHSH and CDR2 LQKENI. The CDR3 has 14 amino acids. CDR3 sequence (DNA): TGTGCCAGCTCGCCAGACAGGGTTCGTTCACCCCTCCACTTT. The encoded protein is CASSPDRVRSPLHF.

This clone was found once. The V gene is TRBV5-1, the J gene TRBJ1-2, with 8 bases fitting TRBD1. The CDR3 consists of 14 residues. Germline assignment: CDR1 SGHRS and CDR2 YFSETQ. V lost 3 bases, J lost 4 bases, and 5 bases stayed unmatched. CDR3 nucleotide sequence: TGCGCCAGCAGCTACCTAGGGACAGGCTATGGCTACACCTTC. It yields the protein CASSYLGTGYGYTF.

This chain uses TRBV3-1 (or the pseudogene TRBV3-2) with TRBJ1-6, with D possibly matching TRBD1 (5 bases). CDR3 length: 14 residues. Trimming cost V 1 base and J 10 bases, with 11 bases left between them. Germline CDR1 reads LGHDT; CDR2 reads YNNKEL (reference sequence). The CDR3 here is CASSQGDARSPLHF. Here the CDR3 DNA reads TGTGCCAGCAGCCAAGGGGACGCAAGATCACCCCTCCACTTT.

This chain uses TRBV10-3 with TRBJ1-5; D uncertain. The CDR3 consists of 14 residues. V lost 3 bases and J 3 bases, leaving 9 bases between the germline ends. Germline-derived CDR1 and CDR2 are ENHRY and SYGVKD. CDR3 loop: CAISEEWFNQPQHF. The CDR3 DNA reads as TGTGCCATCAGTGAAGAGTGGTTCAATCAGCCCCAGCATTTT.

J is TRBJ2-5 and V is TRBV7-6, with D possibly being TRBD2 (6 bases). The V gene's germline CDR1 is SGHVS and CDR2 FNYEAQ. Trimming removed 5 bases at V and 6 bases at J, with 13 bases between. The CDR3 consists of 13 residues. The CDR3 bases are TGTGCCAGCAGCAGCTTGCGGGGCCAGACCCAGTACTTC. Protein product: CASSSLRGQTQYF. The variable domain in full, with the rest retrieved from reference TRBV7-6 and TRBJ2-5, is GAGVSQSPRYKVTKRGQDVALRCDPISGHVSLYWYRQALGQGPEFLTYFNYEAQQDKSGLPNDRFSAERPEGSISTLTIQRTEQRDSAMYRCASSSLRGQTQYFGPGTRLLVL.

The rearrangement uses TRBV3-1 (or the pseudogene TRBV3-2) and TRBJ1-5; no clear D. The CDR3 is 15 amino acids. Germline V gene lookup returns CDR1 LGHDT and CDR2 YNNKEL (reference sequence). The V gene lost 1 base and the J gene lost 2 bases, with 9 bases spanning the gap. CDR3 nucleotides: TGTGCCAGCAGCCAAGCCGGGCTGGGCAATCAGCCCCAGCATTTT. The encoded protein is CASSQAGLGNQPQHF.

V is TRBV30 and J is TRBJ1-5; unclear D gene. The V end was cut by 1 base, the J end by 3 bases, with 7 bases between. CDR1 GTSNPN and CDR2 SVGIG come from the germline V gene (reference sequence). This CDR3 region has 13 residues. DNA of the CDR3: TGTGCCTGGAGTGGCGGGGACAATCAGCCCCAGCATTTT. Amino acid sequence: CAWSGGDNQPQHF.

The rearrangement joins TRBV25-1 to TRBJ1-1; 8 nucleotides line up with TRBD1. V trimming: 8 bases; J trimming: 8 bases; junction bases outside the gene matches: 10. The CDR3 has 13 amino acids. The V gene's germline CDR1 is MGHDK and CDR2 SYGVNS. CDR3: CASVQGAGREAFF. CDR3 nucleotides: TGTGCCAGCGTCCAGGGGGCCGGGAGGGAAGCTTTCTTT.

The V call is TRBV28, the J call TRBJ1-5, with TRBD1 as a possible D gene (5 bases). The CDR3 has 13 residues. The V end was cut by 6 bases, the J end by 6 bases, with 12 bases between. Looked up from germline, CDR1 is MDHEN and CDR2 is SYDVKM. The CDR3 loop is CASSQGRGQPQHF. The DNA for the CDR3 is TGTGCCAGCAGCCAGGGACGTGGTCAGCCCCAGCATTTT.

The chain joins TRBV5-8 to TRBJ1-6; 8 nucleotides align to TRBD1. The CDR3 covers 14 residues. Germline V gene lookup returns CDR1 SGHTS and CDR2 YDEGEE. The V segment lost 4 bases and the J segment 11 bases; nucleotides outside the gene matches: 8. DNA for the CDR3: TGTGCCAGCAGCCGGGGACAGGTCTTGACACCCCTCCACTTT. It translates to CASSRGQVLTPLHF.

J is TRBJ2-5 and V is TRBV4-2; TRBD1 agrees at 7 bases. V lost 1 base to trimming and J lost 1 base; unmatched junction nucleotides: 6. Germline loops: CDR1 LGHNA, CDR2 YNFKEQ. The CDR3 extends over 16 amino acids. In DNA form, the CDR3 reads TGTGCCAGCAGCCAAGGACGGGACAGACGCCAAGAGACCCAGTACTTC. Its protein is CASSQGRDRRQETQYF.

The V gene is TRBV6-5, the J gene TRBJ2-1; perhaps TRBD2 as D (5 bases). V was cut by 9 bases and J by 9 bases, with 18 bases left in between. The CDR3 contains 13 residues. In germline, CDR1 is MNHEY, CDR2 SVGAGI. The CDR3 sequence: CASRALKSGEQFF. For the CDR3, the DNA is TGTGCCAGTCGGGCTCTAAAGAGCGGTGAGCAGTTCTTC.

This chain joins TRBV4-1 and TRBJ1-5, with a tentative D call TRBD1 (5 bases). This CDR3 contains 16 residues. V shed 0 bases and J shed 0 bases, with 9 bases lying between them. Germline CDR1 is MGHRA and CDR2 is YSYEKL. CDR3 in DNA: TGCGCCAGCAGCCAAGACTCAGGGTATAGCAATCAGCCCCAGCATTTT. Translating it yields CASSQDSGYSNQPQHF.

As to this clone: The same CDR3 also results from other DNA sequences found in this sample. This rearrangement joins TRBV28 to TRBJ1-2; 10 nucleotides agree with TRBD1. Losses at the gene ends were 4 bases for V and 2 bases for J; bases not matched to a gene: 1. This CDR3 region has 14 residues. Germline loops: CDR1 MDHEN, CDR2 SYDVKM. CDR3 residues: CASSSTGGNYGYTF. CDR3 bases: TGTGCCAGCAGTTCGACAGGGGGCAACTATGGCTACACCTTC.

The CDR3 loop is CASSVTGSQLGEKLFF. Here the CDR3 DNA reads TGTGCCAGTAGTGTGACAGGTTCCCAACTGGGTGAAAAACTGTTTTTT. The rearrangement joins TRBV19 to TRBJ1-4; TRBD1 might be the D (6 bases). The length of the CDR3 is 16 residues. The V end lost 5 bases, the J end lost 7 bases, and 20 bases lay between the germline ends. CDR1 and CDR2 (germline): LNHDA, SQIVND (reference sequence).

The DNA for the CDR3 is TGTGCCAGCAGTTTTGACGGGGGCGGGCCTTATGGCTACACCTTC. Amino acids: CASSFDGGGPYGYTF. The V call is TRBV27, the J call TRBJ1-2; perhaps TRBD1 as D (6 bases). Germline V CDR1 and CDR2: MNHEY, SMNVEV (reference sequence). The ends were cut back, 3 bases at V and 5 bases at J, with 16 bases in the middle. The CDR3 extends over 15 amino acids.

The chain employs TRBV27 and TRBJ1-5, with D perhaps matching TRBD1 (6 bases). The length of the CDR3 is 14 residues. Germline lookup yields CDR1 MNHEY and CDR2 SMNVEV (reference sequence). The germline V and J ends were trimmed by 6 bases and 1 base, with 10 bases remaining between them. The chain's CDR3 is CASRRTGSNQPQHF. The CDR3 DNA reads TGTGCCAGCAGACGAACAGGGAGCAATCAGCCCCAGCATTTT.